Shown below are 32 T cell receptor beta chains from a single sample sequenced in a study of early T cells in non-severe SARS-CoV-2 infection. One entry per CDR3 protein, called by TCRdb with MiXCR from the 5' RACE reads. The sample lists tens of thousands of distinct CDR3 sequences; roughly an eighth were seen once. Sequencing used whole blood. Every receptor here comes from an adult who was a healthcare worker with PCR-confirmed SARS-CoV-2 infection or an uninfected control (not recorded which).

The CDR3 here is CASSELENSGNTIYF. Written as DNA, the CDR3 is TGTGCCAGCAGTGAATTGGAAAACTCTGGAAACACCATATATTTT. The chain has TRBV6-1 and TRBJ1-3; D gene uncertain. Germline V gene lookup returns CDR1 MNHNS and CDR2 SASEGT. This CDR3 has 15 amino acids. Trimming took off 2 bases at V and 0 bases at J, with 8 bases between the two ends.

This clonotype has more than one count but fewer than ten. The chain links TRBV3-1 to TRBJ1-6, with D possibly matching TRBD1 (6 bases). The V and J ends lost 3 bases and 3 bases respectively, with 12 bases between them. CDR1 LGHDT and CDR2 YNNKEL come from the germline V gene (reference sequence). The CDR3 totals 16 residues. The CDR3 sequence: CASSQPRGYYNSPLHF. The CDR3 DNA follows: TGTGCCAGCAGCCAGCCCAGGGGATACTATAATTCACCCCTCCACTTT.

This clonotype was picked up many times. The chain links TRBV20-1 to TRBJ2-2; D is possibly TRBD2 (6 bases). CDR3 length: 16 residues. Germline V gives CDR1 DFQATT, CDR2 SNEGSKA (reference sequence). Trimming cost V 3 bases and J 2 bases, with 16 bases left between them. CDR3 amino acids: CSASIPLADNTGELFF. The CDR3 DNA is TGCAGTGCTAGTATTCCCTTAGCGGATAACACCGGGGAGCTGTTTTTT.

The V gene is TRBV13, the J gene TRBJ2-1; a possible D gene is TRBD2 (6 bases). Germline CDR1 PRHDT, CDR2 FYEKMQ (reference sequence). This CDR3 comprises 13 residues. V gave up 0 bases and J gave up 11 bases, with 11 bases separating them. The CDR3 coding sequence is TGTGCCAGCAGCTTAGGGGCGGGGAATAAGCAGTTCTTC. This codes for CASSLGAGNKQFF.

This clonotype has only a few counts. The V and J genes are TRBV28 and TRBJ1-1; 10 bases are shared with TRBD1. V was clipped by 5 bases and J by 6 bases; unmatched bases: 12. Germline V gene sequence: CDR1 MDHEN, CDR2 SYDVKM. This CDR3 is built from 16 residues. The CDR3 sequence: CASSLRGQGKFAEAFF. Here the CDR3 DNA reads TGTGCCAGCAGTCTTCGGGGACAGGGGAAATTCGCTGAAGCTTTCTTT. The full variable domain, with the rest looked up from reference TRBV28 and TRBJ1-1, is DVKVTQSSRYLVKRTGEKVFLECVQDMDHENMFWYRQDPGLGLRLIYFSYDVKMKEKGDIPEGYSVSREKKERFSLILESASTNQTSMYLCASSLRGQGKFAEAFFGQGTRLTVV.

This sequence joins TRBV7-3 and TRBJ2-1; 10 bases match TRBD2. Germline lookup yields CDR1 SGHTA and CDR2 FQGTGA. The CDR3 is 19 amino acids. The junction had 15 bases not matched to a gene; V was cut back by 5 bases and J by 2 bases. CDR3 coding DNA: TGTGCCAGCAGCACCTCCGGACTAGCGGCAGCGGGAACCTACAATGAGCAGTTCTTC. This codes for CASSTSGLAAAGTYNEQFF.

Only a few counts were recorded for this clonotype. The CDR3 DNA reads as TGCAGTGCTAGAGATTCGGTTGGGCGTAATGAGCAGTTCTTC. The encoded protein is CSARDSVGRNEQFF. This chain joins TRBV20-1 and TRBJ2-1; D call uncertain. The germline V gene encodes CDR1 DFQATT and CDR2 SNEGSKA (reference sequence). The CDR3 is 14 amino acids. Between the trimmed V and J ends, which lost 0 bases and 7 bases, there was a span of 13 bases.

In this sample, this clonotype turned up many times. The rearrangement links TRBV20-1 to TRBJ1-1; D is perhaps TRBD1 (6 bases). V lost 5 bases and J 5 bases, leaving 15 bases between the germline ends. Germline CDR1 and CDR2: DFQATT and SNEGSKA (reference sequence). The CDR3 loop spans 13 amino acids. The CDR3 DNA reads TGCAGTGCTGATAGGGGGGTACGGACTGAAGCTTTCTTT. Its translation is CSADRGVRTEAFF.

J is TRBJ1-2 and V is TRBV12-3 or TRBV12-4; tentatively, D is TRBD1 (5 bases). V shed 6 bases and J shed 2 bases, with 10 bases lying between them. The CDR3 contains 13 residues. The CDR3 DNA reads as TGTGCCAGCAGCCGACAGTCCAACTATGGCTACACCTTC. Amino acid sequence: CASSRQSNYGYTF.

This chain uses TRBV11-2 with TRBJ2-5; weak D call: TRBD2 (5 bases). CDR1 SGHAT and CDR2 FQNNGV come from the germline V gene. CDR3 length: 14 amino acids. V was pared by 5 bases and J by 4 bases, with 14 bases between. The CDR3 nucleotides are TGTGCCAGCAGCCTCCTTCTCCGGGGAGAGACCCAGTACTTC. This translates into CASSLLLRGETQYF.

This clonotype appeared a few times. The chain carries TRBV20-1 and TRBJ2-7; 11 positions agree with TRBD2. The length of the CDR3 is 13 residues. V lost 3 bases and J lost 2; bases outside the gene matches: 0. Germline CDR1 reads DFQATT; CDR2 reads SNEGSKA (reference sequence). The CDR3 region is CSARTSGTYEQYF. The CDR3 bases are TGCAGTGCTAGGACTAGCGGGACCTACGAGCAGTACTTC.

This clonotype came up a few times. The chain is built from TRBV20-1 and TRBJ1-1; D is ambiguous. V shed 3 bases and J shed 1 base, with 6 bases lying between them. Germline CDR1 and CDR2: DFQATT and SNEGSKA (reference sequence). CDR3 size: 12 residues. CDR3 region: CSARGRNTEAFF. Here the CDR3 DNA reads TGCAGTGCTAGGGGCAGGAACACTGAAGCTTTCTTT.

The table lists this clonotype with many counts. The chain uses TRBV29-1 and TRBJ1-1; no clear D gene. Per the germline V gene, CDR1 is SQVTM and CDR2 is ANQGSEA. V gave up 7 bases and J gave up 4 bases, with 7 bases separating them. The CDR3 has 10 residues. CDR3 sequence (DNA): TGCAGCGCCCAGACCACTGAAGCTTTCTTT. This sequence encodes CSAQTTEAFF.

The J gene is TRBJ2-7, the V gene TRBV6-5; possibly TRBD2 for D (6 bases). The CDR3 loop spans 15 amino acids. CDR1 is MNHEY and CDR2 is SVGAGI in the germline V gene. V dropped 6 bases and J dropped 2 bases, with 17 bases sitting between them. CDR3 sequence reads: CASSRGRAGAYEQYF. Written as DNA, the CDR3 is TGTGCCAGCAGCCGGGGTCGAGCGGGTGCCTACGAGCAGTACTTC.

The chain combines TRBV10-3 with TRBJ2-3, with 13 bases fitting TRBD2. The germline CDR1 and CDR2 sequences are ENHRY and SYGVKD. V shed 7 bases and J 6 bases; nucleotides not matched to a gene: 16. The CDR3 runs to 18 residues. CDR3 sequence reads: CAINPQPGLAGTGDTQYF. In DNA form, the CDR3 reads TGTGCCATCAACCCCCAGCCGGGACTAGCGGGAACGGGGGATACGCAGTATTTT.

There are many counts of this clonotype. CDR3 coding DNA: TGCAGTACCGCGGGGGGTGGGAATTCACCCCTCCACTTT. Protein product: CSTAGGGNSPLHF. The chain uses TRBV20-1 and TRBJ1-6; weak D call: TRBD1 (5 bases). The CDR3 spans 13 residues. Per germline, CDR1 DFQATT and CDR2 SNEGSKA (reference sequence). V gave up 8 bases and J gave up 7 bases, with 15 bases separating them.

Of note for this clonotype: A much bigger clone sits one base away, suggesting this may be a read error. The rearrangement joins TRBV5-4 to TRBJ1-2; possible D gene TRBD1, 6 bases. Germline lookup yields CDR1 SGHNT and CDR2 YYREEE (reference sequence). CDR3 size: 12 residues. V shed 5 bases and J shed 12 bases, with 17 bases lying between them. The CDR3, as DNA: TGTGCCAGCAGGGGGGACATCTGGGGCAACACCTTC. It is translated as CASRGDIWGNTF.

Points on this clonotype: A much bigger clone sits one base away, suggesting this may be a read error. The genes are TRBV7-2 and TRBJ2-3, with D perhaps given as TRBD1 or TRBD2 (5 bases each). The V end lost 4 bases, the J end lost 9 bases, and 14 bases lay between the germline ends. There are 13 residues in the CDR3. Germline loops: CDR1 SGHTA, CDR2 FQGNSA. The CDR3 DNA is TGTGCCAGCAGCTCACGGGCCGGGGCCACGCAGTATTTT. Translation: CASSSRAGATQYF.

The chain employs TRBV5-4 and TRBJ2-7, with D tentatively TRBD2 (6 bases). The CDR3 spans 14 residues. Trimming removed 4 bases at V and 6 bases at J, with 17 bases between. Per the germline V gene, CDR1 is SGHNT and CDR2 is YYREEE (reference sequence). CDR3 DNA: TGTGCCAGCAGCCCCATCGGGGGAGCTGGCGAGCAGTACTTC. Its protein is CASSPIGGAGEQYF. The whole variable domain, filled in from reference TRBV5-4 and TRBJ2-7, reads ETGVTQSPTHLIKTRGQQVTLRCSSQSGHNTVSWYQQALGQGPQFIFQYYREEENGRGNFPPRFSGLQFPNYSSELNVNALELDDSALYLCASSPIGGAGEQYFGPGTRLTVT.

V and J are TRBV29-1 and TRBJ2-3, with 8 bases fitting TRBD1. CDR1 is SQVTM and CDR2 is ANQGSEA in the germline V gene. The J segment lost 2 bases and the V segment lost 3 bases, leaving 4 bases of the junction unmatched. CDR3 size: 14 residues. DNA for the CDR3: TGCAGCGTTGACGGGACAGGCCCCACAGATACGCAGTATTTT. This translates into CSVDGTGPTDTQYF.

This clonotype showed up many times. This sequence joins TRBV27 and TRBJ1-3; D gene unclear. CDR3 length equals 15 residues. The germline V and J ends were trimmed by 5 bases and 2 bases, with 13 bases remaining between them. Germline loops: CDR1 MNHEY, CDR2 SMNVEV (reference sequence). CDR3: CASSPFAVPGNTIYF. The CDR3 coding sequence is TGTGCCAGCAGTCCCTTTGCGGTCCCTGGAAACACCATATATTTT.

This clonotype came up a few times. The gene calls are TRBV7-8 and TRBJ2-3; TRBD2 matches at 10 bases. Per the germline V gene, CDR1 is SGHVS and CDR2 is FQNEAQ. V lost 1 base, J lost 2 bases, and 3 bases stayed unmatched. This CDR3 region has 16 residues. The CDR3 region has the DNA TGTGCCAGCAGCTTAGGGGGACTAGCGAACACAGATACGCAGTATTTT. Protein: CASSLGGLANTDTQYF. The complete variable domain, with remaining parts taken from reference TRBV7-8 and TRBJ2-3, reads GAGVSQSPRYKVAKRGQDVALRCDPISGHVSLFWYQQALGQGPEFLTYFQNEAQLDKSGLPSDRFFAERPEGSVSTLKIQRTQQEDSAVYLCASSLGGLANTDTQYFGPGTRLTVL.

The chain recombines TRBV29-1 with TRBJ2-3; no clear D gene. Germline V gives CDR1 SQVTM, CDR2 ANQGSEA. V gave up 3 bases and J gave up 6 bases, with 7 bases separating them. The CDR3 runs 11 residues. The CDR3 region has the DNA TGCAGCGTTGAGTATCTGGATACGCAGTATTTT. Its translation: CSVEYLDTQYF.

This clonotype has ten or more counts. CDR3 DNA sequence: TGTGCCAGCAGTTACACCCCGGACAGGGGAAACACTGAAGCTTTCTTT. This translates into CASSYTPDRGNTEAFF. The chain has TRBV6-8 and TRBJ1-1, with TRBD1 matching 9 bases. The CDR3 runs to 16 residues. Trimming cost V 2 bases and J 2 bases; bases outside gene matches: 6. Germline V CDR1 and CDR2: MNHGY, SAAAGT.

This chain joins TRBV18 and TRBJ1-3; D perhaps matches TRBD1 (6 bases). Germline lookup yields CDR1 KGHSH and CDR2 LQKENI. This CDR3 region has 13 residues. V was shortened by 2 bases and J by 8 bases, with 10 bases between the two germline ends. The CDR3 coding sequence is TGTGCCAGCTCACCAACTCACAGGGACACCATATATTTT. Translation: CASSPTHRDTIYF.

This clonotype was counted between two and nine times. The V call is TRBV5-1, the J call TRBJ2-1; 11 nucleotides match TRBD1. Germline-derived CDR1 and CDR2 are SGHRS and YFSETQ. J gave up 9 bases and V 3 bases, and 5 bases lay outside the gene matches. This CDR3 comprises 14 residues. The DNA for the CDR3 is TGCGCCAGCAGCTGGACAGGGGGCGTCGGTGAGCAGTTCTTC. It is translated as CASSWTGGVGEQFF.

The chain carries TRBV9 and TRBJ2-5, with 9 bases lining up with TRBD2. The V and J ends lost 0 bases and 5 bases, in that order; junction bases with no gene match: 8. The CDR3 totals 16 residues. The germline gives CDR1 SGDLS, CDR2 YYNGEE. The CDR3 spells CASSVVAGGPGETQYF. DNA of the CDR3: TGTGCCAGCAGCGTAGTGGCGGGAGGGCCAGGGGAGACCCAGTACTTC.

A few counts support this clonotype. The V call is TRBV12-3 or TRBV12-4, the J call TRBJ2-6, with D hard to call. Trimming shortened V by 2 bases and J by 6 bases, and 14 bases separated the two germline ends. The CDR3 has 16 amino acids. Written as DNA, the CDR3 is TGTGCCAGCAGTTTAACCCAGGCAAGGGAGGCCAACGTCCTGACTTTC. Its translation is CASSLTQAREANVLTF.

This clonotype has only a few counts. This chain links TRBV10-3 with TRBJ2-3; 8 positions match TRBD1. With V trimmed by 3 bases and J by 2 bases, 10 bases remained unmatched. Germline CDR1 is ENHRY and CDR2 is SYGVKD. The CDR3 runs 17 residues. Here the CDR3 DNA reads TGTGCCATCAGTGACCCGGGTCGACAGGGGTACACAGATACGCAGTATTTT. Protein sequence: CAISDPGRQGYTDTQYF.

This clonotype was seen many times. The V gene is TRBV2, the J gene TRBJ2-3; TRBD2 agrees at 12 bases. This CDR3 is 16 amino acids long. Trimming removed 6 bases from V and 4 bases from J; junction bases left unmatched: 8. Germline V lookup: CDR1 SNHLY, CDR2 FYNNEI. The CDR3 sequence is CASRGLASGRADTQYF. The CDR3, as DNA: TGTGCCAGCAGGGGCCTGGCTAGCGGGAGGGCAGATACGCAGTATTTT.

The rearrangement uses TRBV15 and TRBJ2-3; D gene unclear. This CDR3 comprises 17 residues. Trimming took off 5 bases at V and 6 bases at J, with 24 bases between the two ends. Germline V gene sequence: CDR1 LNHNV, CDR2 YYDKDF (reference sequence). The chain's CDR3 is CATSYRPPSLSSDTQYF. The CDR3 DNA follows: TGTGCCACCAGCTACCGACCTCCGTCGCTTTCTTCGGATACGCAGTATTTT. The whole variable domain, filled in from reference TRBV15 and TRBJ2-3, reads DAMVIQNPRYQVTQFGKPVTLSCSQTLNHNVMYWYQQKSSQAPKLLFHYYDKDFNNEADTPDNFQSRRPNTSFCFLDIRSPGLGDTAMYLCATSYRPPSLSSDTQYFGPGTRLTVL.

This clonotype occurred many times. The rearrangement uses TRBV20-1 and TRBJ1-5, with 12 positions matching TRBD1. Losses at the gene ends were 5 bases for V and 5 bases for J; bases not matched to a gene: 4. The CDR3 has 14 amino acids. The germline V gene has CDR1 DFQATT and CDR2 SNEGSKA (reference sequence). CDR3 DNA: TGCAGTGCTCCCGGGACAGGGGGCGATCAGCCCCAGCATTTT. This codes for CSAPGTGGDQPQHF.